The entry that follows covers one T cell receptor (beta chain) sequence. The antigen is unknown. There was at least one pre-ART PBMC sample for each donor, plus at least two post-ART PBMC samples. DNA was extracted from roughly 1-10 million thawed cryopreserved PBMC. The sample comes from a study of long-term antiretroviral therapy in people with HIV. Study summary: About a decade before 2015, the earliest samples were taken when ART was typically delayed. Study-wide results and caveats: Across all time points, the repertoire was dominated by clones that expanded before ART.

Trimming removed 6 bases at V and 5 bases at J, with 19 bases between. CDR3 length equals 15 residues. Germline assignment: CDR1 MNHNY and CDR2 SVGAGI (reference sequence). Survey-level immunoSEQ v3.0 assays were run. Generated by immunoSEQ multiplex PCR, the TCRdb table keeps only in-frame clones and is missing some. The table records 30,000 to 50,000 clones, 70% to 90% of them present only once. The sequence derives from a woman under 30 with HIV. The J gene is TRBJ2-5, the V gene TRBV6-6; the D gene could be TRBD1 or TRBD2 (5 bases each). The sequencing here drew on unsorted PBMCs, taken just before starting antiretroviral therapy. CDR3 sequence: CASRGFWDPRETQYF. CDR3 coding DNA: TGTGCCAGCAGGGGGTTTTGGGACCCTCGGGAGACCCAGTACTTC.